These T cell receptor beta chains were read from a single sample in a study of blood T cell repertoires in COVID-19. This table comes from immunoSEQ multiplex PCR, and its TCRdb copy is limited to in-frame clones, with some not included. The repertoire holds some 280,000 clones, with about 82% as singletons. The sample consisted of peripheral blood. The receptors derive from a woman in her fifties or sixties with active or convalescent COVID-19. The CDR3 runs from the conserved cysteine through the conserved F or W. A D gene is named only where the DNA matches it firmly. Clone size, where shown, is once, few, many, or a class for clones that have expanded.

d_call: TRBD1
cdr3_length: 14
clone_size: .
v_call: TRBV11-2
j_call: TRBJ1-1
cdr3_aa: CASSSDRGLTEAFF
cdr3_nt: TGTGCCAGCAGCTCGGACAGGGGGCTCACTGAAGCTTTCTTT

d_call: TRBD1
cdr3_length: 15
clone_size: .
v_call: TRBV6-5
j_call: TRBJ1-3
cdr3_aa: CASKRDRDSGNTIYF
cdr3_nt: TGTGCCAGCAAACGGGACAGAGACTCTGGAAACACCATATATTTT

d_call: TRBD1
cdr3_length: 14
clone_size: .
v_call: TRBV5-1
j_call: TRBJ1-1
cdr3_aa: CASSFQTGYTEAFF
cdr3_nt: TGCGCCAGCAGCTTTCAGACAGGGTACACTGAAGCTTTCTTT

d_call: .
cdr3_length: 19
clone_size: .
v_call: TRBV7-9
j_call: TRBJ2-2
cdr3_aa: CASSPGGTAEDFRTGELFF
cdr3_nt: TGTGCCAGCAGTCCAGGGGGGACGGCGGAGGACTTTCGCACCGGGGAGCTGTTTTTT

d_call: .
cdr3_length: 12
clone_size: .
v_call: TRBV19
j_call: TRBJ1-1
cdr3_aa: CASSGWDIEAFF
cdr3_nt: TGTGCCAGTAGTGGATGGGACATTGAAGCTTTCTTT

d_call: TRBD2
cdr3_length: 14
clone_size: .
v_call: TRBV11-1
j_call: TRBJ2-3
cdr3_aa: CASSLGLAVDTQYF
cdr3_nt: TGTGCCAGCAGCTTAGGGCTAGCGGTAGATACGCAGTATTTT

d_call: TRBD2
cdr3_length: 21
clone_size: .
v_call: TRBV10-1
j_call: TRBJ2-3
cdr3_aa: CASSDLGTSGNDGTSTDTQYF
cdr3_nt: TGCGCCAGCAGTGACCTTGGGACTAGCGGGAATGACGGGACTAGCACAGATACGCAGTATTTT

d_call: TRBD1
cdr3_length: 16
clone_size: many
v_call: TRBV9
j_call: TRBJ1-3
cdr3_aa: CASSVVTGMTGNTIYF
cdr3_nt: TGTGCCAGCAGCGTAGTGACAGGGATGACTGGAAACACCATATATTTT

d_call: .
cdr3_length: 17
clone_size: .
v_call: TRBV15
j_call: TRBJ2-2
cdr3_aa: CATSRDEVQGRTGELFF
cdr3_nt: TGTGCCACCAGCAGAGATGAAGTACAGGGGAGGACCGGGGAGCTGTTTTTT

d_call: .
cdr3_length: 14
clone_size: many
v_call: TRBV30
j_call: TRBJ1-2
cdr3_aa: CAWTPGGSSYGYTF
cdr3_nt: TGTGCCTGGACTCCCGGCGGGTCCTCCTATGGCTACACCTTC

d_call: TRBD1
cdr3_length: 14
clone_size: once
v_call: TRBV6-5
j_call: TRBJ2-3
cdr3_aa: CASSPLTGWDTQYF
cdr3_nt: TGTGCCAGCAGCCCACTGACAGGGTGGGATACGCAGTATTTT

d_call: TRBD2
cdr3_length: 15
clone_size: .
v_call: TRBV5-6
j_call: TRBJ2-1
cdr3_aa: CASSSSTWEGNEQFF
cdr3_nt: TGTGCCAGCAGCTCTTCGACTTGGGAGGGGAATGAGCAGTTCTTC

d_call: TRBD1
cdr3_length: 17
clone_size: .
v_call: TRBV5-8
j_call: TRBJ2-5
cdr3_aa: CASSLELSVQGAETQYF
cdr3_nt: TGTGCCAGCAGCTTGGAATTGTCAGTCCAGGGGGCAGAGACCCAGTACTTC

d_call: .
cdr3_length: 15
clone_size: .
v_call: TRBV11-2
j_call: TRBJ1-5
cdr3_aa: CASSLGSGVGWPQHF
cdr3_nt: TGTGCCAGCAGCTTAGGATCCGGGGTAGGGTGGCCCCAGCATTTT

d_call: .
cdr3_length: 13
clone_size: .
v_call: TRBV29-1
j_call: TRBJ2-1
cdr3_aa: CSVEDRPSTEQFF
cdr3_nt: TGCAGCGTTGAAGATCGTCCTTCTACTGAGCAGTTCTTC

d_call: .
cdr3_length: 20
clone_size: .
v_call: TRBV4-1
j_call: TRBJ1-5
cdr3_aa: CASSQDNPVSRGPGNQPQHF
cdr3_nt: TGCGCCAGCAGCCAAGATAATCCCGTTTCCAGGGGCCCGGGTAATCAGCCCCAGCATTTT

d_call: TRBD1
cdr3_length: 14
clone_size: .
v_call: TRBV30
j_call: TRBJ1-2
cdr3_aa: CAWRVTGTGYGYTF
cdr3_nt: TGTGCCTGGAGGGTGACCGGGACAGGGTATGGCTACACCTTC